The 32 T cell receptor beta chains in this list originate from one sample, sequenced in a study of cytomegalovirus exposure and HLA in healthy donors. The PCR contained 60 Vbeta and 13 Jbeta primers. Data came from immunoSEQ multiplex PCR; TCRdb stores just in-frame clones and leaves some out. The profile covers approximately 110,000 clones, with just under 75% appearing a single time and around 2.5% taken by the ten largest. Sequencing was carried out using PBMCs. The receptors were sampled from a man in his forties or fifties in good health and CMV-seropositive.

This clone is a singleton in its sample. The CDR3 bases are TGTGCCAGCATGTCCCGGCTAGCGGGGGGTGAGCAGTTCTTC. Encoded protein: CASMSRLAGGEQFF. The chain links TRBV2 to TRBJ2-1, with 11 bases aligning to TRBD2. Losses at the gene ends were 7 bases for V and 9 bases for J; bases not matched to a gene: 8. CDR1 and CDR2 (germline): SNHLY, FYNNEI. The CDR3 totals 14 residues.

The genes are TRBV18 and TRBJ2-5; D uncertain. Germline V gene sequence: CDR1 KGHSH, CDR2 LQKENI. The ends were cut back, 3 bases at V and 2 bases at J, with 7 bases in the middle. The CDR3 has 13 amino acids. CDR3 residues: CASSPLRQETQYF. The CDR3 nucleotides are TGTGCCAGCTCACCTCTGCGGCAAGAGACCCAGTACTTC.

The chain uses TRBV14 and TRBJ2-7, with 10 bases that match TRBD2. CDR3 length: 14 residues. Trimming removed 6 bases from V and 2 bases from J; junction bases left unmatched: 4. The germline CDR1 and CDR2 sequences are SGHDN and FVKESK. CDR3 protein: CASSTSGVPYEQYF. CDR3 sequence (DNA): TGTGCCAGCAGTACTAGCGGGGTCCCCTACGAGCAGTACTTC.

V usage is TRBV18 and J usage is TRBJ1-2; 9 bases match TRBD1. CDR1 KGHSH and CDR2 LQKENI come from the germline V gene. V lost 5 bases, J lost 4 bases, and 14 bases stayed unmatched. The CDR3 runs 17 residues. This CDR3 reads CASSSTPGTGIGYGYTF. The CDR3 bases are TGTGCCAGCTCATCTACCCCCGGGACAGGGATTGGCTATGGCTACACCTTC.

This clone was seen a handful of times. The chain carries TRBV11-3 and TRBJ2-3, with 14 nucleotides matching TRBD2. Germline values: CDR1 SGHNT, CDR2 YENEEA. After removal of 4 bases from V and 8 bases from J, the junction contained 8 bases not matched to a gene. This CDR3 spans 16 amino acids. The CDR3 sequence is CASSSGLAGEGSTQYF. As DNA, the CDR3 is TGTGCCAGCAGCTCGGGACTAGCGGGAGAGGGGAGTACGCAGTATTTT.

About this clone: The germline gene is not matched at one end of the junction; a read error may be the cause. The sample has other DNA sequences that encode this CDR3 too. This sequence joins TRBV19 and TRBJ1-1; weak D call: TRBD1 (6 bases). In germline, CDR1 is LNHDA, CDR2 SQIVND (reference sequence). The CDR3 sequence is 14 residues long. CDR3 amino acids: CASSIRGQPTEAFF. In DNA form, the CDR3 reads TGTGCTAGTAGTATTAGGGGACAACCCACTGAAGCTTTCTTT.

The chain combines TRBV7-9 with TRBJ1-5; D remains ambiguous. Germline lookup yields CDR1 SEHNR and CDR2 FQNEAQ (reference sequence). Trimming took 1 base from V and 5 from J, leaving 18 bases between them. The CDR3 contains 17 residues. The CDR3 loop is CASSLVLRQEEDQPQHF. As DNA, the CDR3 is TGTGCCAGCAGCTTAGTTTTAAGGCAGGAGGAGGATCAGCCCCAGCATTTT.

The sample holds one count of this clone. The CDR3 sequence: CASSTDRAGARGANVLTF. The CDR3 DNA follows: TGTGCCAGCAGCACCGACCGCGCGGGGGCGAGGGGGGCCAACGTCCTGACTTTC. J is TRBJ2-6 and V is TRBV9; tentative D call: TRBD2 (7 bases). The CDR3 extends over 18 amino acids. Germline V gene sequence: CDR1 SGDLS, CDR2 YYNGEE. V was pared by 4 bases and J by 4 bases, with 21 bases between.

The chain joins TRBV19 to TRBJ1-1; D remains ambiguous. CDR3 length: 17 amino acids. CDR1 is LNHDA, CDR2 SQIVND, per germline (reference sequence). V lost 0 bases and J 7 bases, leaving 21 bases between the germline ends. In DNA, the CDR3 is TGTGCCAGTAGTATAGATTACATCGCGAATAGTGCAGGTGAAGCTTTCTTT. This codes for CASSIDYIANSAGEAFF.

The rearrangement joins TRBV2 to TRBJ2-6; 10 bases agree with TRBD1. The J segment lost 3 bases and the V segment lost 7 bases, leaving 6 bases of the junction unmatched. Germline lookup yields CDR1 SNHLY and CDR2 FYNNEI. The CDR3 extends over 16 amino acids. The CDR3 loop is CASIPGQGNGANVLTF. CDR3 in DNA: TGTGCCAGCATCCCGGGACAGGGGAATGGGGCCAACGTCCTGACTTTC.

This clone came up a few times. This chain uses TRBV5-1 with TRBJ2-5; D gene ambiguous. In germline, CDR1 is SGHRS, CDR2 YFSETQ. The CDR3 totals 13 residues. V shed 2 bases and J shed 2 bases, with 7 bases lying between them. The CDR3 coding sequence is TGCGCCAGCAGCTTACAGCAGCAAGAGACCCAGTACTTC. Residues: CASSLQQQETQYF.

This sequence joins TRBV2 and TRBJ1-5, with D possibly being TRBD1 (5 bases). There are 13 residues in the CDR3. Trimming pared 7 bases from V and 9 bases from J, leaving 16 bases between. Germline V gene lookup returns CDR1 SNHLY and CDR2 FYNNEI. CDR3 coding DNA: TGTGCCAGCACGGGGTGGAGGGGTCGGCCCCAGCATTTT. It specifies CASTGWRGRPQHF.

This clone appeared a single time. The V gene is TRBV19, the J gene TRBJ1-5, with D perhaps matching TRBD1 (6 bases). V was shortened by 4 bases and J by 0 bases, with 10 bases between the two germline ends. Per the germline V gene, CDR1 is LNHDA and CDR2 is SQIVND (reference sequence). This CDR3 contains 15 residues. The chain's CDR3 is CASSRWGHSNQPQHF. The CDR3 bases are TGTGCCAGTAGTAGGTGGGGGCATAGCAATCAGCCCCAGCATTTT.

The chain couples TRBV7-2 to TRBJ2-7, with 11 bases that match TRBD1. Germline CDR1 is SGHTA and CDR2 is FQGNSA. The CDR3 is made up of 14 amino acids. The J segment lost 6 bases and the V segment lost 4 bases, leaving 5 bases of the junction unmatched. CDR3 in DNA: TGTGCCAGCAGCTCGGGACAGGGGGTAGGCGAGCAGTACTTC. Amino acid sequence: CASSSGQGVGEQYF.

This rearrangement joins TRBV7-2 to TRBJ1-4; 8 nucleotides align to TRBD1. The length of the CDR3 is 15 residues. V lost 4 bases, J lost 8 bases, and 9 bases stayed unmatched. Germline CDR1 reads SGHTA; CDR2 reads FQGNSA. CDR3: CASSSRTGLGEKLFF. The CDR3 DNA follows: TGTGCCAGCAGCTCTCGGACAGGGCTGGGCGAAAAACTGTTTTTT. Together with reference TRBV7-2 and TRBJ1-4, the CDR3 gives the full variable domain: GAGVSQSPSNKVTEKGKDVELRCDPISGHTALYWYRQSLGQGLEFLIYFQGNSAPDKSGLPSDRFSAERTGGSVSTLTIQRTQQEDSAVYLCASSSRTGLGEKLFFGSGTQLSVL.

A single count supports this clone. The chain carries TRBV15 and TRBJ2-5; 9 bases match TRBD1. Looked up from germline, CDR1 is LNHNV and CDR2 is YYDKDF (reference sequence). J lost 11 bases, V lost 2 bases, and 12 bases had no gene match. CDR3 size: 15 residues. For the CDR3, the DNA is TGTGCCACCAGCAGATATCCCGGGACAGGGTCTGAGCAGTACTTC. Its translation: CATSRYPGTGSEQYF.

The CDR3 here is CASSSQGSTEAFF. CDR3 bases: TGTGCCAGCAGTTCACAGGGGAGCACTGAAGCTTTCTTT. The chain is built from TRBV7-2 and TRBJ1-1; 7 bases are shared with TRBD1. The CDR3 runs 13 residues. The V gene's germline CDR1 is SGHTA and CDR2 FQGNSA. V was pared by 6 bases and J by 4 bases, with 5 bases of the junction left unmatched.

The chain employs TRBV7-9 and TRBJ1-1, with D possibly matching TRBD1 (6 bases). CDR1 and CDR2 (germline): SEHNR, FQNEAQ (reference sequence). The CDR3 totals 12 residues. V lost 5 bases and J 6 bases, leaving 10 bases between the germline ends. The CDR3 sequence is CASSPDSSEAFF. CDR3 in DNA: TGTGCCAGCAGCCCGGACAGTTCTGAAGCTTTCTTT.

The chain couples TRBV11-2 to TRBJ2-7; D unclear. Germline V lookup: CDR1 SGHAT, CDR2 FQNNGV. With 5 bases removed from V and 6 bases from J, the gap between germline ends came to 11 bases. The CDR3 consists of 12 residues. CDR3 nucleotides: TGTGCCAGCAGCCCCCAGGTCCCCGAGCAGTACTTC. This codes for CASSPQVPEQYF.

Only a few counts were recorded for this clone. The V call is TRBV5-1, the J call TRBJ2-1; D perhaps matches TRBD2 (5 bases). V was cut by 1 base and J by 2 bases, with 16 bases left in between. The CDR3 spans 17 residues. Per germline, CDR1 SGHRS and CDR2 YFSETQ. The CDR3 bases are TGCGCCAGCAGCTTGAGGGTAGCGCTGGACCCCTACAATGAGCAGTTCTTC. This sequence encodes CASSLRVALDPYNEQFF.

The chain recombines TRBV5-4 with TRBJ2-1; possible D gene TRBD1, 6 bases. Germline assignment: CDR1 SGHNT and CDR2 YYREEE (reference sequence). The germline V and J ends were trimmed by 6 bases and 2 bases, with 15 bases remaining between them. CDR3 length: 15 residues. As DNA, the CDR3 is TGTGCCAGCACCATTGGGCAGGGGACCTACAATGAGCAGTTCTTC. Encoded protein: CASTIGQGTYNEQFF.

Only a few counts were recorded for this clone. J is TRBJ2-7 and V is TRBV7-9, with TRBD2 matching 7 bases. The germline V gene encodes CDR1 SEHNR and CDR2 FQNEAQ (reference sequence). There are 14 residues in the CDR3. The trim removed 3 bases at V and 5 bases at J, leaving 7 bases unmatched. The CDR3 DNA reads TGTGCCAGCAGCTTCGGGGGAGGGGTCCACGAGCAGTACTTC. Amino acids: CASSFGGGVHEQYF.

This clone was observed a few times. V and J are TRBV4-1 and TRBJ1-5; 8 bases map to TRBD1. The CDR3 has 16 amino acids. Germline V lookup: CDR1 MGHRA, CDR2 YSYEKL. V gave up 0 bases and J gave up 2 bases; unmatched junction bases: 3. The CDR3 protein is CASSQDYRGGNQPQHF. For the CDR3, the DNA is TGCGCCAGCAGCCAAGATTACAGGGGGGGCAATCAGCCCCAGCATTTT.

The chain is built from TRBV6-1 and TRBJ1-2; 10 bases are shared with TRBD1. The CDR3 is 14 residues long. CDR1 MNHNS and CDR2 SASEGT come from the germline V gene. J gave up 4 bases and V 5 bases, and 4 bases lay outside the gene matches. CDR3 in amino acids: CASSRDRGIYGYTF. CDR3 coding DNA: TGTGCCAGCAGTCGGGACAGGGGTATCTATGGCTACACCTTC.

The V and J genes are TRBV7-3 and TRBJ2-3; D not resolved. Looked up from germline, CDR1 is SGHTA and CDR2 is FQGTGA. This CDR3 is 14 amino acids long. Trimming cost V 4 bases and J 1 base, with 9 bases left between them. CDR3 protein: CASSSLGGTDTQYF. As DNA, the CDR3 is TGTGCCAGCAGCTCCCTCGGTGGCACAGATACGCAGTATTTT. Filled out from reference TRBV7-3 and TRBJ2-3, the complete variable domain reads GAGVSQTPSNKVTEKGKYVELRCDPISGHTALYWYRQSLGQGPEFLIYFQGTGAADDSGLPNDRFFAVRPEGSVSTLKIQRTERGDSAVYLCASSSLGGTDTQYFGPGTRLTVL.

The chain has TRBV7-2 and TRBJ2-6; TRBD2 aligns across 8 bases. Germline loops: CDR1 SGHTA, CDR2 FQGNSA. The CDR3 extends over 16 amino acids. V lost 5 bases and J lost 3; bases outside the gene matches: 6. CDR3 loop: CASSRRGGGGANVLTF. CDR3 nucleotides: TGTGCCAGCAGCCGTCGGGGGGGCGGTGGGGCCAACGTCCTGACTTTC.

V usage is TRBV9 and J usage is TRBJ2-7; D might be TRBD2 (6 bases). Germline CDR1 reads SGDLS; CDR2 reads YYNGEE. With 3 bases removed from V and 5 bases from J, the gap between germline ends came to 18 bases. The CDR3 has 15 amino acids. The CDR3 DNA follows: TGTGCCAGCAGCGCAACCGGGACTGAACCCCACGAGCAGTACTTC. Protein sequence: CASSATGTEPHEQYF.

V and J are TRBV28 and TRBJ2-1; D is possibly TRBD1 (6 bases). Germline assignment: CDR1 MDHEN and CDR2 SYDVKM. Trimming cost V 5 bases and J 3 bases, with 14 bases left between them. This CDR3 region has 15 residues. CDR3 amino acids: CASSRGRQDYNEQFF. The CDR3 coding sequence is TGTGCCAGCAGTCGTGGCCGACAGGACTACAATGAGCAGTTCTTC.

This clone was counted a few times. The chain employs TRBV19 and TRBJ1-1, with D hard to call. Per germline, CDR1 LNHDA and CDR2 SQIVND (reference sequence). The CDR3 length is 14 residues. V shed 9 bases and J shed 11 bases, with 25 bases lying between them. In DNA, the CDR3 is TGTGCCAGCGCCCCCCGGAGGGATCCGCTCGGGGCTTTCTTT. Its protein is CASAPRRDPLGAFF.

This clone was counted between two and nine times. The V gene is TRBV5-1, the J gene TRBJ2-7; a possible D gene is TRBD1 (7 bases). CDR3 length equals 14 residues. Germline assignment: CDR1 SGHRS and CDR2 YFSETQ. V lost 0 bases and J 4 bases, leaving 11 bases between the germline ends. The CDR3 DNA follows: TGCGCCAGCAGCTTGGTACAGGGGAGGTACGAGCAGTACTTC. Protein: CASSLVQGRYEQYF.

The gene calls are TRBV19 and TRBJ2-5, with 10 bases identical to TRBD2. The CDR3 loop spans 18 amino acids. With 7 bases clipped from V and 0 bases from J, the junction kept 14 bases outside the gene matches. Germline lookup yields CDR1 LNHDA and CDR2 SQIVND (reference sequence). CDR3 sequence (DNA): TGTGCCAGTACCCGATCCGGGACTAGCGCTATTTACCAAGAGACCCAGTACTTC. This encodes CASTRSGTSAIYQETQYF. The whole variable domain, remainder taken from reference TRBV19 and TRBJ2-5, is DGGITQSPKYLFRKEGQNVTLSCEQNLNHDAMYWYRQDPGQGLRLIYYSQIVNDFQKGDIAEGYSVSREKKESFPLTVTSAQKNPTAFYLCASTRSGTSAIYQETQYFGPGTRLLVL.

The chain combines TRBV9 with TRBJ2-5; TRBD1 aligns across 8 bases. J gave up 5 bases and V 6 bases, and 9 bases lay outside the gene matches. CDR1 and CDR2 from the germline V gene are SGDLS and YYNGEE. The CDR3 length is 14 residues. CDR3 sequence reads: CASTTGVLMETQYF. In nucleotides, the CDR3 is TGTGCCAGCACGACAGGGGTCTTAATGGAGACCCAGTACTTC. Based on the CDR3 plus reference TRBV9 and TRBJ2-5, the full variable domain is DSGVTQTPKHLITATGQRVTLRCSPRSGDLSVYWYQQSLDQGLQFLIQYYNGEERAKGNILERFSAQQFPDLHSELNLSSLELGDSALYFCASTTGVLMETQYFGPGTRLLVL.